Shown below are 7 T cell receptor beta chains from a single sample sequenced in a study of blood T cell repertoires in COVID-19. The assay was immunoSEQ multiplex PCR, and TCRdb's table has in-frame clones only and misses some. This repertoire shows roughly 200,000 clones, around 81% found once; its top ten account for under 5%. Input material: peripheral blood. These receptors were taken from a man aged 50-60 years with active or convalescent COVID-19.

V and J are TRBV5-4 and TRBJ2-1, with 7 bases that match TRBD2. The CDR3 has 16 amino acids. The junction had 12 bases not matched to a gene; V was cut back by 0 bases and J by 9 bases. Germline CDR1 reads SGHNT; CDR2 reads YYREEE (reference sequence). Here the CDR3 DNA reads TGTGCCAGCAGCTTGGTAGTACTAGCGCCATCAAGTGAGCAGTTCTTC. Its protein product is CASSLVVLAPSSEQFF.

The chain links TRBV7-9 to TRBJ1-3; D gene ambiguous. V shed 5 bases and J shed 4 bases, with 15 bases lying between them. CDR1 SEHNR and CDR2 FQNEAQ come from the germline V gene (reference sequence). This CDR3 spans 15 amino acids. CDR3 region: CASSGQATAGNTIYF. Here the CDR3 DNA reads TGTGCCAGCAGCGGTCAGGCCACAGCCGGAAACACCATATATTTT.

The rearrangement uses TRBV29-1 and TRBJ2-1, with D perhaps matching TRBD1 (6 bases). Germline CDR1 and CDR2: SQVTM and ANQGSEA. With 2 bases removed from V and 7 bases from J, the gap between germline ends came to 9 bases. The CDR3 is 12 residues long. DNA of the CDR3: TGCAGCGTTGAACAGGGGACGAATGAGCAGTTCTTC. Translated: CSVEQGTNEQFF.

This chain connects TRBV10-2 to TRBJ1-6, with 7 bases that match TRBD1. The V gene end was trimmed by 2 bases and the J gene end by 7 bases; junction bases not matched to a gene: 8. Looked up from germline, CDR1 is WSHSY and CDR2 is SAAADI. This CDR3 contains 16 residues. CDR3 residues: CASSELTGAGNSPLHF. CDR3 DNA: TGCGCCAGCAGTGAGCTTACAGGGGCTGGGAATTCACCCCTCCACTTT.

The V call is TRBV3-1 (or the pseudogene TRBV3-2), the J call TRBJ2-3; D perhaps matches TRBD2 (7 bases). Germline loops: CDR1 LGHDT, CDR2 YNNKEL (reference sequence). This CDR3 region has 18 residues. V was clipped by 0 bases and J by 7 bases, with 23 bases between them. The CDR3, as DNA: TGTGCCAGCAGCCAAGAGGCCGGGACGCGGGGGCCTCTTCATACGCAGTATTTT. Translation: CASSQEAGTRGPLHTQYF.

CDR3 nucleotide sequence: TGTGCCAGCAGCTGGCGACAGGGGGATAGCACAGATACGCAGTATTTT. Its protein product is CASSWRQGDSTDTQYF. J is TRBJ2-3 and V is TRBV5-6; 9 bases line up with TRBD1. With V trimmed by 3 bases and J by 0 bases, 5 bases remained unmatched. This CDR3 is 16 amino acids long. CDR1 is SGHDT, CDR2 YYEEEE, per germline.

The chain carries TRBV30 and TRBJ2-2, with D possibly being TRBD2 (5 bases). Germline loops: CDR1 GTSNPN, CDR2 SVGIG (reference sequence). This CDR3 contains 11 residues. V was clipped by 3 bases and J by 6 bases, with 5 bases between them. CDR3 bases: TGTGCCTGGAGGGAGGCCGGGGAGCTGTTTTTT. Protein product: CAWREAGELFF. The entire variable domain, with the rest obtained from reference TRBV30 and TRBJ2-2, is as follows: SQTIHQWPATLVQPVGSPLSLECTVEGTSNPNLYWYRQAAGRGLQLLFYSVGIGQISSEVPQNLSASRPQDRQFILSSKKLLLSDSGFYLCAWREAGELFFGEGSRLTVL.